Listed below are T cell receptor beta chains from one sample, sequenced in a study of cytomegalovirus exposure and HLA in healthy donors. Method: immunoSEQ multiplex PCR; TCRdb's copy keeps in-frame clones and lacks some. Altogether some 120,000 clones are present, 80% being singletons, with the ten largest covering 3% to 3.5%. The sequenced material came from PBMCs. These receptors came from a male donor in good health and CMV-seronegative. Both conserved end residues are part of each CDR3. The order of the fields is clone size, J gene, D gene, CDR3 length, V gene, CDR3 DNA, CDR3 protein. A D gene is named only where the DNA matches it firmly. Some rows have no size entry. The others give once, few or many, or a class for an expanded clone.

few TRBJ2-7 - 12 TRBV7-9 TGTGCCAGCAGCTTAGCTCGCGGTAGATGGGACTTC CASSLARGRWDF
few TRBJ2-3 TRBD2 16 TRBV7-3 TGTGCCAGCAGCTTAGGGACTAGCGGATTCACAGATACGCAGTATTTT CASSLGTSGFTDTQYF
- TRBJ1-5 TRBD1 13 TRBV2 TGTGCCAGCGGGGACAGCTTCAATCAGCCCCAGCATTTT CASGDSFNQPQHF
- TRBJ1-4 TRBD1 17 TRBV10-2 TGCGCCAGCAGCGCCGGGACAGATCTCCTTCCTAATGAAAAACTGTTTTTT CASSAGTDLLPNEKLFF
- TRBJ2-1 TRBD1 15 TRBV28 TGTGCCAGCAGTTCCCCGGGACAGGGGTACAATGAGCAGTTCTTC CASSSPGQGYNEQFF
- TRBJ1-1 TRBD1 15 TRBV5-4 TGTGCCAGCAGCTTGGGGGACAGAATAAACACTGAAGCTTTCTTT CASSLGDRINTEAFF
- TRBJ2-7 TRBD1 13 TRBV5-1 TGCGCCAGCAGCTTGGATTCAGGGGGTGAGCAGTACTTC CASSLDSGGEQYF
- TRBJ1-5 TRBD1 15 TRBV6-6 TGTGCCAGCAGTGACACAGGGGGCGACAATCAGCCCCAGCATTTT CASSDTGGDNQPQHF
once TRBJ1-5 TRBD1 15 TRBV6-1 TGTGCCAGCCGAGGGACAGAGTATAGCAATCAGCCCCAGCATTTT CASRGTEYSNQPQHF
- TRBJ1-2 TRBD1 13 TRBV7-9 TGTGCCGGAAGGGGACAGCCCAACTATGGCTACACCTTC CAGRGQPNYGYTF
- TRBJ1-3 - 14 TRBV10-1 TGCGCCAGCAGTACCGGGAGGACTGGAAACACCATATATTTT CASSTGRTGNTIYF
- TRBJ2-5 - 13 TRBV5-1 TGCGCCAGCAGCTTGAGTCCCCAAGGAGAGCAGTACTTC CASSLSPQGEQYF
- TRBJ2-5 - 14 TRBV7-2 TGTGCCAGCAGCTTGGGGGCAGGGAAAGAGACCCAGTACTTC CASSLGAGKETQYF
- TRBJ1-3 - 13 TRBV19 TGTGCCAGTAGACAGAACTCTGGAAACACCATATATTTT CASRQNSGNTIYF
- TRBJ2-3 - 15 TRBV6-1 TGTGCCAGCAGTGACCTCTCTTCGAGGACAGATACGCAGTATTTT CASSDLSSRTDTQYF
- TRBJ2-7 TRBD2 17 TRBV5-1 TGCGCCAGCAGCTTTTGGCGGGAGGGTCCCCGCCAATACGAGCAGTACTTC CASSFWREGPRQYEQYF
- TRBJ2-2 TRBD2 18 TRBV7-8 TGTGCCAGCAGCTTCGGGACTAGCGGGGGGGGTCGCACCGGGGAGCTGCTTTTT CASSFGTSGGGRTGELLF
- TRBJ1-1 TRBD1 13 TRBV6-5 TGTGCCAGCAGTTCGGACAGGGCGCGTGAAGCTTTCTTT CASSSDRAREAFF
- TRBJ1-2 - 13 TRBV27 TGTGCCAGCAGTCAGACTTGGAACTATGGCTACACCTTC CASSQTWNYGYTF
- TRBJ1-6 TRBD1 15 TRBV7-6 TGTGCCAGCAGTTCCTCGGGACAGGGGCCTGCGCCCCTCCACTTT CASSSSGQGPAPLHF
few TRBJ2-2 TRBD1 17 TRBV25-1 TGTGCCAGCAGTGATCCTGACAGGGGAGAAAACACCGGGGAGCTGTTTTTT CASSDPDRGENTGELFF
once TRBJ2-7 TRBD1 12 TRBV5-1 TGCGCCAGCTGGGACAGGGCTGGGGAGCAGTACTTC CASWDRAGEQYF
- TRBJ2-3 TRBD1 16 TRBV10-2 TGCGCCAGCAGTGTGTGGGGACAGGGGTCGACAGATACGCAGTATTTT CASSVWGQGSTDTQYF
- TRBJ2-7 - 15 TRBV27 TGTGCCAGCAGTTTCACCCGGGGTGGCTCCTACGAGCAGTACTTC CASSFTRGGSYEQYF
once TRBJ2-3 TRBD2 16 TRBV6-6 TGTGCCAGCAGAGGGACTAGCGGGGGTAGCACAGATACGCAGTATTTT CASRGTSGGSTDTQYF
- TRBJ2-7 TRBD2 14 TRBV28 TGTGCCAGTAGGACTAGCGGAACCTACGTCGAGCAGTACTTC CASRTSGTYVEQYF
once TRBJ2-5 - 15 TRBV27 TGTGCCAGCAGTCCCGGGGTCCAACCCAGAGAGACCCAGTACTTC CASSPGVQPRETQYF
few TRBJ2-7 TRBD1 16 TRBV7-9 TGTTCCAGCAGTCTAATCGTGGGACAGGGTTCCTACGAGCAGTACTTC CSSSLIVGQGSYEQYF
- TRBJ1-6 - 13 TRBV27 TGTGCCAGCGCCACAGGGAGTAGACCACCCCTCCACTTT CASATGSRPPLHF
- TRBJ2-7 TRBD2 14 TRBV5-4 TGTGCCAGCAGCCTTAGCGGGCCTACCTACGAGCAGTACTTC CASSLSGPTYEQYF
few TRBJ2-1 TRBD1 11 TRBV20-1 TGCAGTGCTTCCTCTACAGGGGGCCGGTTCTTC CSASSTGGRFF
- TRBJ2-7 - 13 TRBV19 TGTGCCAGTAGTGGAGGGTTGGCGGGCGAGCAGTACTTC CASSGGLAGEQYF
- TRBJ2-1 - 15 TRBV5-1 TGCGCCAGCAGCTTGTCGGGGGTAGGAGGCAATGAGCAGTTCTTC CASSLSGVGGNEQFF
- TRBJ1-6 TRBD1 17 TRBV30 TGTGCCTGGGAGGGACAGGGCTCCAGCTCCTATAATTCACCCCTCCACTTT CAWEGQGSSSYNSPLHF
- TRBJ2-3 TRBD1 14 TRBV19 TGTGCCAGTAGTATTAGCGGACAGGGGGATACGCAGTATTTT CASSISGQGDTQYF
- TRBJ1-2 - 17 TRBV15 TGTGCCACCAGCAGAGATGTAGGGGCAGGTCGGTTCGACGGCTACACCTTC CATSRDVGAGRFDGYTF
- TRBJ2-7 TRBD2 15 TRBV7-9 TGTGCCAGCAGCCCTCCAAGCGGGGCGACCTACGAGCAGTACTTC CASSPPSGATYEQYF
- TRBJ1-2 TRBD1 14 TRBV19 TGTGCCAGTAGTCCGGGACAGGTGAACTATGGCTACACCTTC CASSPGQVNYGYTF
- TRBJ2-2 TRBD1 16 TRBV7-8 TGTGCCAGCAGCCCCTATGTTACAGGGGGCAGGGGGGAGCTGTTTTTT CASSPYVTGGRGELFF
once TRBJ1-1 - 13 TRBV2 TGTGCCAGCAGGCCGAGAATGAACACTGAAGCTTTCTTT CASRPRMNTEAFF
- TRBJ1-4 - 12 TRBV5-5 TGTGCCAGCAGCGCTGCTCAGGGGACACTGTTTTTT CASSAAQGTLFF
- TRBJ2-7 TRBD2 15 TRBV18 TGTGCCAGCTCACCGATGGGACTAGCGGGCTACGAGCAGTACTTC CASSPMGLAGYEQYF
once TRBJ1-2 TRBD1 13 TRBV6-5 TGTGCCAGCAGTGAGGGACAGTTCTATGGCTACACCTTC CASSEGQFYGYTF
- TRBJ2-7 TRBD1 13 TRBV6-5 TGTGCCAGCAAGAGACAGGGGGCCTACGAGCAGTACTTC CASKRQGAYEQYF
- TRBJ2-7 - 15 TRBV28 TGTGCCAGCAGTTTATTGCCAGGGAGGCCCTACGAGCAGTACTTC CASSLLPGRPYEQYF
once TRBJ2-3 TRBD2 15 TRBV7-3 TGTGCCAGCAGCTTTTTAGCGGGGGGCACAGATACGCAGTATTTT CASSFLAGGTDTQYF
- TRBJ1-2 - 13 TRBV18 TGTGCCAGCTCACACGGGGGTAAAAATGGCTACACCTTC CASSHGGKNGYTF
- TRBJ1-2 - 14 TRBV18 TGTGCCAGCTCACCATTAAGGGAGAACTATGGCTACACCTTC CASSPLRENYGYTF
- TRBJ2-1 TRBD2 15 TRBV4-1 TGCGCCAGCAGCCAGACTAGCGGAACCTACAATGAGCAGTTCTTC CASSQTSGTYNEQFF
once TRBJ1-3 TRBD1 14 TRBV5-6 TGTGCCAGCAGCGGGACAGGGGCTGGAAACACCATATATTTT CASSGTGAGNTIYF